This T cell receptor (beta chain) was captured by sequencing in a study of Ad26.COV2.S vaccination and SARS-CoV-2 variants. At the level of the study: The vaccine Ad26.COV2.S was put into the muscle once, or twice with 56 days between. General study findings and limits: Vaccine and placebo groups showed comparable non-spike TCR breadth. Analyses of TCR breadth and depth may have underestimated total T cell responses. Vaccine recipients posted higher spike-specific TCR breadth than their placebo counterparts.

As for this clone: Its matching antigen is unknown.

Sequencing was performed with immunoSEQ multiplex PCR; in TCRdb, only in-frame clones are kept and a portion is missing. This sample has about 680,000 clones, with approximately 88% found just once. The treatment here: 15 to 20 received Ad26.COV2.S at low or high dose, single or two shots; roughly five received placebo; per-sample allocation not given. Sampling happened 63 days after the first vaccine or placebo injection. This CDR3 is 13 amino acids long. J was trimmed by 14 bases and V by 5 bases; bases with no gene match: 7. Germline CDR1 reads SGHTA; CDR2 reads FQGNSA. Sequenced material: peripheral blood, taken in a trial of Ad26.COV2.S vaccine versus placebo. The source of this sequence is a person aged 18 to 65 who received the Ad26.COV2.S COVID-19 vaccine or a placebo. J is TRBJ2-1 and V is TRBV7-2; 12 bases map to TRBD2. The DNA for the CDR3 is TGTGCCAGCAGCCAACGACTAGCGGGGGCCGAGTTCTTC. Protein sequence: CASSQRLAGAEFF. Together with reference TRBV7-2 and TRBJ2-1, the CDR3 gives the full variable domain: GAGVSQSPSNKVTEKGKDVELRCDPISGHTALYWYRQSLGQGLEFLIYFQGNSAPDKSGLPSDRFSAERTGGSVSTLTIQRTQQEDSAVYLCASSQRLAGAEFFGPGTRLTVL.